The sequence of this T cell receptor beta chain was determined in a study of T cells after yellow fever vaccination. This clonotype has at least ten counts. Its antigen remains unidentified. Whole-study findings and limits: The presence of abundant clonotypes contaminating from the bulk population was possible in FACS-sorted repertoires. Post-booster samples contained most primary-vaccination clones (approximately 97% CD4, about 90% CD8).

They built TCR cDNA with 5'RACE template switching, a step that put in a universal primer site and UMIs. TCRdb itself ran the 5' RACE reads through MiXCR, one entry per CDR3 protein. Among about 220,000 distinct CDR3 sequences, about 3% were seen once, and the ten largest hold roughly 3.2%. This CDR3 contains 15 residues. Germline values: CDR1 MGHDK, CDR2 SYGVNS. Deletions cut 7 bases from V and 1 base from J, with 15 bases between. This specimen consisted of CD4+ T cells sorted from PBMCs, obtained 10 days after the yellow fever booster vaccination. The TCR comes from a man between 18 and 29 years old who received the YFV17D yellow fever vaccine. The genes are TRBV25-1 and TRBJ2-3; tentative D call: TRBD2 (7 bases). The CDR3, as DNA: TGTGCCAGCATAGGGGGGGACGGAGGCACAGATACGCAGTATTTT. This encodes CASIGGDGGTDTQYF.